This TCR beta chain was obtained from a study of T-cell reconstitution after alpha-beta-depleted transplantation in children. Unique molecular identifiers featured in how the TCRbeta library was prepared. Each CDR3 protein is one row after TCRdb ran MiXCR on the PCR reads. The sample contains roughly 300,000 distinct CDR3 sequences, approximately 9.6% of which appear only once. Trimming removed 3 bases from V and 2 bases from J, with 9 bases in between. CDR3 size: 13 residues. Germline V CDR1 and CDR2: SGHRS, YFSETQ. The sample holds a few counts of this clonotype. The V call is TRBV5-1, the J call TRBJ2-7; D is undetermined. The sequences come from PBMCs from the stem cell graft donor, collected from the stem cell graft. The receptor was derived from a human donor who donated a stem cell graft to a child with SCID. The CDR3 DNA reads TGCGCCAGCAGCTACGGACGGACCTACGAGCAGTACTTC. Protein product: CASSYGRTYEQYF.